The 26 T cell receptor beta chains presented below share a single source sample, sequenced in a study of early stage breast cancer tumors. TCRdb keeps only in-frame clones here, not all; method: immunoSEQ multiplex PCR. This table has about 31,000 clones, roughly 80% appearing once. Sequencing was carried out using breast tumor tissue. These receptors originate from a person in their thirties with breast cancer.

J is TRBJ1-2 and V is TRBV7-9; D is unresolved. V gave up 1 base and J gave up 1 base, with 7 bases separating them. The CDR3 loop spans 14 amino acids. CDR1 is SEHNR and CDR2 is FQNEAQ in the germline V gene (reference sequence). The CDR3 is CASSLGQHNYGYTF. CDR3 nucleotide sequence: TGTGCCAGCAGCTTAGGGCAGCATAACTATGGCTACACCTTC.

V and J are TRBV28 and TRBJ1-2; D not certain. Deletions cut 3 bases from V and 3 bases from J, with 11 bases between. The CDR3 length is 14 residues. Germline V lookup: CDR1 MDHEN, CDR2 SYDVKM. The CDR3 nucleotides read TGTGCCAGCAGTTTCCGGAGTTTGGACTATGGCTACACCTTC. Protein product: CASSFRSLDYGYTF.

The chain links TRBV5-1 to TRBJ2-1; D possibly uses TRBD1 or TRBD2 (6 bases each). V dropped 0 bases and J dropped 8 bases, with 18 bases sitting between them. CDR1 and CDR2 (germline): SGHRS, YFSETQ. The CDR3 runs 16 residues. CDR3 DNA: TGCGCCAGCAGCTTGGCCAGTACTCGGGGGCGGGATGAGCAGTTCTTC. Its translation: CASSLASTRGRDEQFF.

The V call is TRBV6-1, the J call TRBJ2-7; D is unresolved. Trimming pared 2 bases from V and 6 bases from J, leaving 17 bases between. CDR3 length: 15 amino acids. Germline V gives CDR1 MNHNS, CDR2 SASEGT. The CDR3 here is CASSESVTRNGEQYF. The CDR3 DNA is TGTGCCAGCAGTGAAAGTGTAACCCGGAACGGCGAGCAGTACTTC.

The V gene is TRBV6-1, the J gene TRBJ1-2; D remains unclear. Deletions cut 5 bases from V and 4 bases from J, with 14 bases between. Germline CDR1 reads MNHNS; CDR2 reads SASEGT. This CDR3 has 14 amino acids. CDR3 sequence reads: CASSRMDLVYGYTF. In DNA form, the CDR3 reads TGTGCCAGCAGTCGGATGGACTTGGTCTATGGCTACACCTTC.

The gene calls are TRBV7-8 and TRBJ2-1; unclear D gene. The length of the CDR3 is 12 residues. Looked up from germline, CDR1 is SGHVS and CDR2 is FQNEAQ. V was trimmed by 4 bases and J by 8 bases, leaving 9 bases between them. Here the CDR3 reads CASSSLGHEQFF. The CDR3 DNA sequence: TGTGCCAGCAGCTCCTTAGGTCATGAGCAGTTCTTC.

This clone was counted only a few times. The chain recombines TRBV20-1 with TRBJ2-1; D not certain. The CDR3 is made up of 11 amino acids. Per germline, CDR1 DFQATT and CDR2 SNEGSKA (reference sequence). The CDR3 loop reads CSPWKGNEQFF. In nucleotides, the CDR3 is TGCAGCCCCTGGAAGGGTAATGAGCAGTTCTTC.

The rearrangement links TRBV10-2 to TRBJ2-5; 8 bases align to TRBD1. Per germline, CDR1 WSHSY and CDR2 SAAADI. Trimming at V came to 3 bases and at J to 6 bases, leaving 6 bases not matched to a gene. This CDR3 spans 14 amino acids. CDR3 bases: TGCGCCAGCAGTGATCCGACAGGGGCAAAGACCCAGTACTTC. Encoded protein: CASSDPTGAKTQYF.

The chain carries TRBV10-3 and TRBJ2-2; 7 nucleotides match TRBD1. Trimming took 5 bases from V and 2 from J; bases not matched to a gene: 11. Germline V lookup: CDR1 ENHRY, CDR2 SYGVKD. CDR3 length: 17 amino acids. This CDR3 is CAISKQTGQINTGELFF. The CDR3 DNA reads TGTGCCATCAGTAAACAGACGGGACAGATCAACACCGGGGAGCTGTTTTTT.

The chain has TRBV27 and TRBJ1-1; the match to TRBD1 covers 7 bases. Trimming at V came to 7 bases and at J to 1 base, leaving 15 bases not matched to a gene. Looked up from germline, CDR1 is MNHEY and CDR2 is SMNVEV (reference sequence). The CDR3 length is 17 residues. Here the CDR3 reads CASTQWGGRGKNTEAFF. As DNA, the CDR3 is TGTGCCAGCACCCAATGGGGCGGCAGGGGGAAGAACACTGAAGCTTTCTTT.

The V and J genes are TRBV2 and TRBJ2-1, with D unresolved. V lost 2 bases, J lost 8 bases, and 16 bases lay in between. Germline V gene lookup returns CDR1 SNHLY and CDR2 FYNNEI. The CDR3 is 15 residues long. The chain's CDR3 is CASSERSPRYDEQFF. The CDR3 DNA is TGTGCCAGCAGTGAACGAAGCCCGAGATATGATGAGCAGTTCTTC. The full variable domain, with the rest looked up from reference TRBV2 and TRBJ2-1, is EPEVTQTPSHQVTQMGQEVILRCVPISNHLYFYWYRQILGQKVEFLVSFYNNEISEKSEIFDDQFSVERPDGSNFTLKIRSTKLEDSAMYFCASSERSPRYDEQFFGPGTRLTVL.

The chain has TRBV10-2 and TRBJ2-5; 10 nucleotides agree with TRBD2. The J segment lost 4 bases and the V segment lost 4 bases, leaving 9 bases of the junction unmatched. The CDR3 totals 16 residues. Germline V gives CDR1 WSHSY, CDR2 SAAADI. The CDR3 bases are TGCGCCAGCAGTGTGCTAGCGGGAGTTCCGGGAGAGACCCAGTACTTC. It translates to CASSVLAGVPGETQYF.

This clone was counted between two and nine times. The V and J genes are TRBV6-1 and TRBJ1-1; 10 nucleotides align to TRBD1. The CDR3 extends over 17 amino acids. Germline V gene lookup returns CDR1 MNHNS and CDR2 SASEGT. Losses at the gene ends were 4 bases for V and 1 base for J; bases not matched to a gene: 9. In nucleotides, the CDR3 is TGTGCCAGCAGTGGGTATGCGGGACAGGGGCCGAACACTGAAGCTTTCTTT. It specifies CASSGYAGQGPNTEAFF.

The chain joins TRBV13 to TRBJ1-3; possible D gene TRBD1, 6 bases. This CDR3 is 16 amino acids long. V was shortened by 0 bases and J by 0 bases, with 9 bases between the two germline ends. Germline-derived CDR1 and CDR2 are PRHDT and FYEKMQ (reference sequence). The CDR3 nucleotides read TGTGCCAGCAGCTTAGGGGGGGCCCCCTCTGGAAACACCATATATTTT. Its translation is CASSLGGAPSGNTIYF.

This chain links TRBV5-1 with TRBJ1-1; 11 nucleotides match TRBD1. J lost 10 bases, V lost 3 bases, and 11 bases had no gene match. CDR1 is SGHRS and CDR2 is YFSETQ in the germline V gene. CDR3 size: 15 residues. The CDR3 DNA sequence: TGCGCCAGCAGCTCATCACCGGGGACAGGGGGGGTAGCTTTCTTT. Residues: CASSSSPGTGGVAFF.

The chain employs TRBV5-5 and TRBJ2-5; 10 bases are a match to TRBD2. The ends lost 0 bases at V and 0 bases at J; junction bases unmatched: 2. Germline CDR1 is SGHKS and CDR2 is YYEKEE (reference sequence). This CDR3 is built from 16 residues. Written as DNA, the CDR3 is TGTGCCAGCAGCTTGGGACTAGCGGGCTACCAAGAGACCCAGTACTTC. As protein: CASSLGLAGYQETQYF. The whole variable domain, remainder taken from reference TRBV5-5 and TRBJ2-5, is DAGVTQSPTHLIKTRGQQVTLRCSPISGHKSVSWYQQVLGQGPQFIFQYYEKEERGRGNFPDRFSARQFPNYSSELNVNALLLGDSALYLCASSLGLAGYQETQYFGPGTRLLVL.

The genes are TRBV30 and TRBJ2-1; D gene unclear. The CDR3 covers 11 residues. V was clipped by 4 bases and J by 7 bases, with 8 bases between them. The germline V gene has CDR1 GTSNPN and CDR2 SVGIG (reference sequence). CDR3 DNA: TGTGCCTGGACCCCCTTTAATGAGCAGTTCTTC. The encoded protein is CAWTPFNEQFF.

The chain uses TRBV27 and TRBJ2-2, with 7 bases aligning to TRBD1. The length of the CDR3 is 14 residues. V lost 6 bases and J lost 4; bases outside the gene matches: 5. Germline V gene sequence: CDR1 MNHEY, CDR2 SMNVEV (reference sequence). The CDR3 DNA is TGTGCCAGCAGAGCAGGACAGGCCACCGGGGAGCTGTTTTTT. It encodes CASRAGQATGELFF.

The chain combines TRBV4-2 with TRBJ2-5; the match to TRBD2 covers 11 bases. J lost 0 bases, V lost 3 bases, and 6 bases had no gene match. The CDR3 consists of 17 residues. The germline CDR1 and CDR2 sequences are LGHNA and YNFKEQ. CDR3: CASSHTGTSGYQETQYF. The CDR3 nucleotides read TGTGCCAGCAGCCACACTGGGACTAGCGGCTACCAAGAGACCCAGTACTTC.

The chain couples TRBV19 to TRBJ1-1; 7 nucleotides agree with TRBD1. Losses at the gene ends were 5 bases for V and 4 bases for J; bases not matched to a gene: 16. This CDR3 region has 17 residues. The germline gives CDR1 LNHDA, CDR2 SQIVND (reference sequence). The CDR3 DNA follows: TGTGCCAGTAGTCTCTACTTTTCGGGGACAGTGATCACTGAAGCTTTCTTT. It codes for CASSLYFSGTVITEAFF.

This clone was seen a handful of times. J is TRBJ2-7 and V is TRBV7-3; D possibly matches TRBD1 or TRBD2 (5 bases each). V lost 11 bases to trimming and J lost 0 bases, with 5 bases between them. Germline CDR1 reads SGHTA; CDR2 reads FQGTGA. This CDR3 region has 10 residues. The CDR3 bases are TGTGCCGGGGGCTCCTACGAGCAGTACTTC. Protein product: CAGGSYEQYF.

This chain uses TRBV4-2 with TRBJ1-1; 7 bases are a match to TRBD1. CDR1 LGHNA and CDR2 YNFKEQ come from the germline V gene. Trimming removed 6 bases from V and 5 bases from J; junction bases left unmatched: 6. CDR3 length: 13 amino acids. This chain's CDR3 is CASRRQGGTEAFF. In DNA form, the CDR3 reads TGTGCCAGCAGACGACAGGGAGGAACTGAAGCTTTCTTT.

The V gene is TRBV11-3, the J gene TRBJ2-1; a weak D match, TRBD2 (5 bases). V was clipped by 0 bases and J by 5 bases, with 11 bases between them. CDR3 length: 15 residues. Germline V lookup: CDR1 SGHNT, CDR2 YENEEA. The CDR3 DNA is TGTGCCAGCAGCTTAGACGGGAACACTGACAATGAGCAGTTCTTC. Translation gives CASSLDGNTDNEQFF.

V usage is TRBV7-6 and J usage is TRBJ1-1; no firm D call. CDR1 SGHVS and CDR2 FNYEAQ come from the germline V gene. The CDR3 has 13 amino acids. V dropped 2 bases and J dropped 2 bases, with 6 bases sitting between them. The CDR3 DNA sequence: TGTGCCAGCAGCTTACAGCCTAACACTGAAGCTTTCTTT. Translating it yields CASSLQPNTEAFF.

V is TRBV5-1 and J is TRBJ2-1; 11 nucleotides line up with TRBD2. The CDR3 is 15 amino acids. Germline lookup yields CDR1 SGHRS and CDR2 YFSETQ. Trimming cost V 4 bases and J 4 bases; bases outside gene matches: 4. CDR3 residues: CASSLTSGSYNEQFF. CDR3 in DNA: TGCGCCAGCAGCCTAACTAGCGGGAGTTACAATGAGCAGTTCTTC.

The V and J genes are TRBV10-3 and TRBJ1-2, with D possibly matching TRBD1 (6 bases). Per the germline V gene, CDR1 is ENHRY and CDR2 is SYGVKD. V lost 2 bases and J lost 8, with 15 bases in between. The CDR3 has 14 amino acids. In DNA form, the CDR3 reads TGTGCCATCAGTGAGGAGACGGGGGGGCAAGGCTACACCTTC. It encodes CAISEETGGQGYTF.